The 4 T cell receptor beta chains listed next were all sequenced from one sample in a study of control samples from healthy donors and cancer patients. Some clones are missing from TCRdb's copy, which holds only in-frame ones; the method was immunoSEQ multiplex PCR. The data contain roughly 100,000 clones, more than 85% of them singletons. The sequencing input was blood. The receptor set was obtained from a man younger than 45 in good health.

The V call is TRBV28, the J call TRBJ2-7, with D tentatively TRBD1 (5 bases). Germline assignment: CDR1 MDHEN and CDR2 SYDVKM. This CDR3 contains 13 residues. Between the trimmed V and J ends, which lost 2 bases and 3 bases, there was a span of 8 bases. The CDR3 reads CASSLGASYEQYF. CDR3 coding DNA: TGTGCCAGCAGTTTAGGGGCTAGCTACGAGCAGTACTTC.

V usage is TRBV2 and J usage is TRBJ2-7; 7 bases line up with TRBD2. Germline assignment: CDR1 SNHLY and CDR2 FYNNEI. With V trimmed by 7 bases and J by 1 base, 10 bases remained unmatched. The CDR3 is made up of 15 amino acids. For the CDR3, the DNA is TGTGCCAGCAAGGGCGGGAGAGGAAGTTCCTACGAGCAGTACTTC. Translated, it gives CASKGGRGSSYEQYF.

The V call is TRBV27, the J call TRBJ2-7; 9 nucleotides match TRBD1. This CDR3 is built from 15 residues. The V gene's germline CDR1 is MNHEY and CDR2 SMNVEV (reference sequence). After removal of 0 bases from V and 1 base from J, the junction contained 1 base not matched to a gene. The CDR3 coding sequence is TGTGCCAGCAGTTTATCAGGGACAGGGTCCTACGAGCAGTACTTC. Its protein product is CASSLSGTGSYEQYF.

The V and J genes are TRBV19 and TRBJ1-5, with a weak D call TRBD1 (5 bases). From germline, CDR1 is LNHDA and CDR2 SQIVND (reference sequence). The V end lost 4 bases, the J end lost 0 bases, and 19 bases lay between the germline ends. The CDR3 has 18 amino acids. The CDR3 nucleotides read TGTGCCAGTAGTAGCGGGACCCCAGACACCTATAGCAATCAGCCCCAGCATTTT. Encoded protein: CASSSGTPDTYSNQPQHF.